This T cell receptor (beta chain) comes out of a study of T cell responses to AZD1222 COVID-19 vaccine. Points from the study as a whole: Repertoire collection took place solely once the T cell response had peaked. White British donors predominated, females outnumbered males, and clonal diversity was possibly underestimated. Two doses of AZD1222 preceded a rise in Spike-specific TCR breadth and depth.

Germline-derived CDR1 and CDR2 are SEHNR and FQNEAQ (reference sequence). The CDR3 sequence is 13 residues long. Trimming took off 4 bases at V and 6 bases at J, with 12 bases between the two ends. Comments on this clone: Its antigen is as yet unknown.

Second-dose intervals of approximately 4 or approximately 12 weeks were pooled. Sequencing used immunoSEQ multiplex PCR; TCRdb keeps in-frame clones, though not all of them. The sample includes about 56,000 clones, 75% to 90% seen only once; the top ten take around 7%. This chain uses TRBV7-9 with TRBJ1-1; D remains unclear. The receptor comes from an adult who received the AZD1222 COVID-19 vaccine. The sequences come from peripheral blood, collected 28 days after the second AZD1222 dose. The CDR3: CASSSYDGSEAFF. CDR3 in DNA: TGTGCCAGCAGCTCCTACGATGGGTCTGAAGCTTTCTTT.